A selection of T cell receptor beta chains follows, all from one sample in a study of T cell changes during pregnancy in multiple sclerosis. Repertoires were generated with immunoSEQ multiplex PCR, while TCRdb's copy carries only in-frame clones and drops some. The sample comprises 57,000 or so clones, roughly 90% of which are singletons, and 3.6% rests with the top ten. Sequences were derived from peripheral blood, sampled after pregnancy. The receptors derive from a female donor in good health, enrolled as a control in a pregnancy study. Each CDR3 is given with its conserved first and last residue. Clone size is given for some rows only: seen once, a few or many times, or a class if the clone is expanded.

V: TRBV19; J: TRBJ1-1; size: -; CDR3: CASSMGATEAFF
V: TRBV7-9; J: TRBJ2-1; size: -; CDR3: CASSLRDRGLNEQFF
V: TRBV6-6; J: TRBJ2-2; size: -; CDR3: CASSSSGGGAGGELFF
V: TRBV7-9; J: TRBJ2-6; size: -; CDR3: CANSGGGPGANVLTF
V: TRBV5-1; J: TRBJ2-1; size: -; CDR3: CASSYGQGAVNEQFF
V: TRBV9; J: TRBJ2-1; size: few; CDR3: CASSVRDSRPNEQFF
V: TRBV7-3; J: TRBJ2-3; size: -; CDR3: CASSLFQSTDTQYF
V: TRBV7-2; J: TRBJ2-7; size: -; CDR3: CASSLGGFDYEQYF
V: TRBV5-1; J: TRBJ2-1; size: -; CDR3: CASSLVGQGFNEQFF
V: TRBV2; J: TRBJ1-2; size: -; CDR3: CASSDWRYGYTF
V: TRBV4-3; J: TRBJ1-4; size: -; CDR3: CASSQDAGVRGEKLFF
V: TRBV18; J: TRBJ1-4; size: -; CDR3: CASSPPRKGDKEADEKLFF
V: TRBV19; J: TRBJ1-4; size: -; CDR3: CASSPAYRRRSANEKLFF
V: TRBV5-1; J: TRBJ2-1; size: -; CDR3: CASSPHLLAGGYNNEQFF
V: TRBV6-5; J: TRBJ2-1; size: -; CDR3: CASSFGLPSNEQFF
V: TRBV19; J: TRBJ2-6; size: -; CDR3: CASSINRGSGANVLTF
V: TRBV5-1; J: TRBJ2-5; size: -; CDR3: CASSLTGTRGETQYF
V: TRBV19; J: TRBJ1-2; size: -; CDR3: CASSDRSKGMRYGYTF